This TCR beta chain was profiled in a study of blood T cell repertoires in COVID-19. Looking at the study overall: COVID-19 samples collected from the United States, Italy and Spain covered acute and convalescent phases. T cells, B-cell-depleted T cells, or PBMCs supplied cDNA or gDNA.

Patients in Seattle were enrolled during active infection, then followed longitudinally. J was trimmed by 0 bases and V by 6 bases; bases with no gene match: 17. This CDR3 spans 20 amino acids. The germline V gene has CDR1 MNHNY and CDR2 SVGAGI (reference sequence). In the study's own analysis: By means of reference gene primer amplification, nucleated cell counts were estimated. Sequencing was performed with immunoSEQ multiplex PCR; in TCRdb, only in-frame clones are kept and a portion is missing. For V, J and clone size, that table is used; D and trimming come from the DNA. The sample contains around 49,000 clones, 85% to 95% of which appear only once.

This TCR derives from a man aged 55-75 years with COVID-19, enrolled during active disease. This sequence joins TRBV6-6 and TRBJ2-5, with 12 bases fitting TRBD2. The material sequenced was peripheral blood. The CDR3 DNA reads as TGTGCCAGCAGACGACCTCTAGGTGGACTAGCGGGGACGGACCAAGAGACCCAGTACTTC. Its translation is CASRRPLGGLAGTDQETQYF.